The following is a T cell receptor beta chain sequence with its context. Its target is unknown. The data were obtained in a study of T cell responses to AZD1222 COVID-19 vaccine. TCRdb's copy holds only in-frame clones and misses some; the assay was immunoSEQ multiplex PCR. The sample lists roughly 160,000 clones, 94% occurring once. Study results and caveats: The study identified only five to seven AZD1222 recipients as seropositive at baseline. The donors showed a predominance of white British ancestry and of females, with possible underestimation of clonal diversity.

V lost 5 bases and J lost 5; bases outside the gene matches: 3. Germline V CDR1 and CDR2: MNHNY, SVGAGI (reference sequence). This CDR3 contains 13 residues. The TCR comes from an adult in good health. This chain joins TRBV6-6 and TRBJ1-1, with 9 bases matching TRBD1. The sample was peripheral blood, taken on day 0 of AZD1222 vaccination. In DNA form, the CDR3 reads TGTGCCAGCAGTACAGGGGGCGGGACTGAAGCTTTCTTT. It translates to CASSTGGGTEAFF.